These 14 T cell receptor beta chains share one sample of origin, sequenced in a study of blood T cells in healthy people across ages. For the second PCR, which ran for 7 to 11 cycles, a sample-barcoded 5' primer and a J-beta primer mix were used. Each CDR3 protein gets one entry after TCRdb re-called the 5' RACE reads with MiXCR. The data contain about 1,500,000 distinct CDR3 sequences, around 39% of them singletons. The sample was blood. The receptors come from a woman under 30 in good health.

The chain couples TRBV7-2 to TRBJ1-1; 11 bases match TRBD1. The V gene's germline CDR1 is SGHTA and CDR2 FQGNSA. V was clipped by 5 bases and J by 13 bases; unmatched bases: 15. The CDR3 totals 15 residues. The CDR3: CASSGWTGGVRGDFF. The CDR3 region has the DNA TGTGCCAGCAGCGGGTGGACAGGGGGCGTCCGTGGGGATTTCTTT.

J is TRBJ1-2 and V is TRBV21-1. TRBV21-1 is termed a pseudogene. The CDR3 totals 11 residues. CDR3 sequence: CASSKRSGYTF. The CDR3 DNA is TGTGCCAGCAGCAAAAGGTCTGGCTACACCTTC.

The V gene is TRBV20-1, the J gene TRBJ2-7; D possibly corresponds to TRBD2 (5 bases). The germline CDR1 and CDR2 sequences are DFQATT and SNEGSKA (reference sequence). This CDR3 region has 11 residues. The V end lost 6 bases, the J end lost 6 bases, and 12 bases lay between the germline ends. The CDR3 loop is CSAQPGSEQYF. CDR3 bases: TGCAGTGCACAGCCGGGGTCCGAGCAGTACTTC.

This clonotype was observed a few times. The chain is built from TRBV27 and TRBJ1-2; 12 nucleotides agree with TRBD1. The CDR3 runs to 15 residues. The germline V gene has CDR1 MNHEY and CDR2 SMNVEV (reference sequence). The V gene end was trimmed by 0 bases and the J gene end by 9 bases; junction bases not matched to a gene: 5. The CDR3 loop reads CASSLSGTGGISYTF. Here the CDR3 DNA reads TGTGCCAGCAGTTTATCGGGGACAGGGGGCATTAGCTACACCTTC.

This chain links TRBV7-8 with TRBJ2-2, with D possibly TRBD1 on 6 matching bases. V was pared by 6 bases and J by 0 bases, with 11 bases between. This CDR3 region has 15 residues. Germline CDR1 and CDR2: SGHVS and FQNEAQ. DNA for the CDR3: TGTGCCAGCAGTTACGACAGGACGAACACCGGGGAGCTGTTTTTT. Protein product: CASSYDRTNTGELFF.

V gene TRBV4-1 combines with J gene TRBJ2-3; D possibly corresponds to TRBD2 (6 bases). The germline gives CDR1 MGHRA, CDR2 YSYEKL. The CDR3 is made up of 14 amino acids. V dropped 4 bases and J dropped 6 bases, with 14 bases sitting between them. The CDR3 DNA is TGCGCCAGCAGCCTCGAAGGAGGGGATGATACGCAGTATTTT. Amino acids: CASSLEGGDDTQYF.

This clonotype was recorded only once. V is TRBV27 and J is TRBJ1-2; perhaps TRBD1 as D (5 bases). V shed 5 bases and J shed 6 bases, with 16 bases lying between them. This CDR3 spans 14 amino acids. Germline-derived CDR1 and CDR2 are MNHEY and SMNVEV (reference sequence). This CDR3 reads CASSPDNYADGYTF. The CDR3, as DNA: TGTGCCAGCAGTCCGGACAATTATGCGGATGGCTACACCTTC.

This clonotype has more than one count but fewer than ten. V and J are TRBV20-1 and TRBJ2-5; D ambiguous. Germline V gives CDR1 DFQATT, CDR2 SNEGSKA (reference sequence). CDR3 length: 11 residues. CDR3 nucleotides: TGCAGCCAGCTTCGTTCGGAGACCCAGTACTTC. Translating it yields CSQLRSETQYF.

In this sample, this clonotype turned up a few times. V gene TRBV29-1 combines with J gene TRBJ2-2, with 7 positions matching TRBD1. Trimming took 3 bases from V and 3 from J; bases not matched to a gene: 4. Germline loops: CDR1 SQVTM, CDR2 ANQGSEA. The CDR3 covers 14 residues. CDR3 residues: CSVDPGQYTGELFF. DNA of the CDR3: TGCAGCGTTGATCCGGGACAGTACACCGGGGAGCTGTTTTTT.

The chain combines TRBV7-8 with TRBJ2-1; 13 bases are shared with TRBD2. With 1 base clipped from V and 2 bases from J, the junction kept 5 bases outside the gene matches. This CDR3 comprises 18 residues. Germline V lookup: CDR1 SGHVS, CDR2 FQNEAQ. This CDR3 reads CASSLGTSGSFPYNEQFF. In DNA form, the CDR3 reads TGTGCCAGCAGCTTAGGGACTAGCGGGAGCTTCCCCTACAATGAGCAGTTCTTC.

The J gene is TRBJ2-7, the V gene TRBV4-1; a weak D match, TRBD1 (5 bases). V was trimmed by 1 base and J by 0 bases, leaving 19 bases between them. This CDR3 region has 18 residues. The germline V gene has CDR1 MGHRA and CDR2 YSYEKL. CDR3 sequence (DNA): TGCGCCAGCAGCCAAGGGTTTGTCAGGGCGATATTCTCCTACGAGCAGTACTTC. Its translation: CASSQGFVRAIFSYEQYF.

The chain couples TRBV29-1 to TRBJ2-3; 9 bases fit TRBD2. V was clipped by 3 bases and J by 3 bases; unmatched bases: 7. CDR3 length: 15 residues. Germline CDR1 SQVTM, CDR2 ANQGSEA. CDR3 coding DNA: TGCAGCGTTGAGTTTAGCGGGGGAAGTACAGATACGCAGTATTTT. Its protein product is CSVEFSGGSTDTQYF.

This clonotype was seen only a few times. This chain links TRBV20-1 with TRBJ2-5; either TRBD1 or TRBD2 may supply D (6 bases each). Germline V gene sequence: CDR1 DFQATT, CDR2 SNEGSKA (reference sequence). The length of the CDR3 is 13 residues. Trimming removed 6 bases at V and 2 bases at J, with 13 bases between. CDR3 protein: CSAGASVQETQYF. Written as DNA, the CDR3 is TGCAGTGCGGGGGCTAGCGTACAAGAGACCCAGTACTTC.

This clonotype was observed a handful of times. The genes are TRBV20-1 and TRBJ2-1; maybe TRBD2 (5 bases). The V end was cut by 5 bases, the J end by 8 bases, with 7 bases between. There are 10 residues in the CDR3. CDR1 and CDR2 (germline): DFQATT, SNEGSKA (reference sequence). The CDR3 spells CSAQRDEQFF. The CDR3 DNA follows: TGCAGTGCTCAGAGGGATGAGCAGTTCTTC.